One and the same sample provided the 11 T cell receptor beta chains below, sequenced in a study of shared clonotypes between healthy human individuals. Generated by immunoSEQ multiplex PCR, the TCRdb table keeps only in-frame clones and is missing some. The sample comprises about 1.5 million clones, 98% of which are singletons, and around 0.47% rests with the top ten. Sequenced: naive CD4+ T cells sorted from blood. Subset of the sample: CD45RA+ positively selected. These receptors were obtained from a man aged 25 to 45 in good health.

The chain recombines TRBV25-1 with TRBJ2-2; possible D gene TRBD2, 5 bases. Trimming pared 4 bases from V and 5 bases from J, leaving 11 bases between. The CDR3 is 14 residues long. Germline loops: CDR1 MGHDK, CDR2 SYGVNS. CDR3 protein: CASSADSLTGELFF. DNA for the CDR3: TGTGCCAGCAGTGCGGACTCTCTGACCGGGGAGCTGTTTTTT.

This CDR3 reads CASSISAFPTGELFF. DNA of the CDR3: TGTGCCAGTAGTATTAGCGCTTTCCCCACCGGGGAGCTGTTTTTT. This rearrangement joins TRBV19 to TRBJ2-2; a possible D gene is TRBD2 (5 bases). Per the germline V gene, CDR1 is LNHDA and CDR2 is SQIVND (reference sequence). V lost 3 bases to trimming and J lost 4 bases, with 12 bases between them. The CDR3 extends over 15 amino acids. The full variable domain, completed using reference TRBV19 and TRBJ2-2, is DGGITQSPKYLFRKEGQNVTLSCEQNLNHDAMYWYRQDPGQGLRLIYYSQIVNDFQKGDIAEGYSVSREKKESFPLTVTSAQKNPTAFYLCASSISAFPTGELFFGEGSRLTVL.

This sequence joins TRBV7-2 and TRBJ2-1; 8 bases agree with TRBD2. This CDR3 is built from 18 residues. V was pared by 1 base and J by 5 bases, with 13 bases of the junction left unmatched. The germline V gene has CDR1 SGHTA and CDR2 FQGNSA. The CDR3 is CASSLVRSSGPFDNEQFF. Written as DNA, the CDR3 is TGTGCCAGCAGCTTAGTCCGTTCTAGCGGGCCCTTTGACAATGAGCAGTTCTTC.

The chain has TRBV5-4 and TRBJ2-7; D uncertain. There are 12 residues in the CDR3. Trimming pared 3 bases from V and 0 bases from J, leaving 4 bases between. The germline gives CDR1 SGHNT, CDR2 YYREEE (reference sequence). CDR3 sequence: CASSYLSYEQYF. The DNA of the CDR3 is TGTGCCAGCAGCTACCTCTCCTACGAGCAGTACTTC. The variable domain in full, completed from reference TRBV5-4 and TRBJ2-7, reads ETGVTQSPTHLIKTRGQQVTLRCSSQSGHNTVSWYQQALGQGPQFIFQYYREEENGRGNFPPRFSGLQFPNYSSELNVNALELDDSALYLCASSYLSYEQYFGPGTRLTVT.

The rearrangement joins TRBV19 to TRBJ2-1, with 7 bases lining up with TRBD1. Trimming took 4 bases from V and 5 from J; bases not matched to a gene: 2. The CDR3 covers 13 residues. Germline-derived CDR1 and CDR2 are LNHDA and SQIVND (reference sequence). Here the CDR3 DNA reads TGTGCCAGTAGTAAGACAGGGAACAATGAGCAGTTCTTC. It encodes CASSKTGNNEQFF.

V is TRBV9 and J is TRBJ1-4; the D is unclear. V was cut by 0 bases and J by 8 bases, with 14 bases left in between. The CDR3 sequence is 15 residues long. From germline, CDR1 is SGDLS and CDR2 YYNGEE. The CDR3 DNA follows: TGTGCCAGCAGCGTAGGAACCCAGGACGTCGAAAAACTGTTTTTT. As protein: CASSVGTQDVEKLFF.

This chain uses TRBV19 with TRBJ1-1, with D uncertain. The CDR3 spans 13 residues. Trimming shortened V by 4 bases and J by 4 bases, and 10 bases separated the two germline ends. CDR1 is LNHDA, CDR2 SQIVND, per germline (reference sequence). CDR3: CASSTTPSTEAFF. The CDR3 DNA follows: TGTGCCAGTAGTACGACACCTTCCACTGAAGCTTTCTTT.

This chain uses TRBV19 with TRBJ2-6, with TRBD2 matching 7 bases. Germline V CDR1 and CDR2: LNHDA, SQIVND (reference sequence). The V segment lost 7 bases and the J segment 4 bases; nucleotides outside the gene matches: 25. CDR3 length: 21 amino acids. The CDR3 protein is CASTPAPAGLDVIGGANVLTF. The CDR3 DNA sequence: TGTGCCAGTACTCCCGCGCCAGCAGGACTAGACGTTATTGGAGGGGCCAACGTCCTGACTTTC.

V gene TRBV5-4 combines with J gene TRBJ2-1, with TRBD2 matching over 7 bases. After removal of 5 bases from V and 0 bases from J, the junction contained 2 bases not matched to a gene. In germline, CDR1 is SGHNT, CDR2 YYREEE (reference sequence). There are 14 residues in the CDR3. Here the CDR3 DNA reads TGTGCCAGCAGGGTAGCGGGCTCCTACAATGAGCAGTTCTTC. Protein product: CASRVAGSYNEQFF.

The chain joins TRBV2 to TRBJ2-1; D is possibly TRBD2 (6 bases). Trimming pared 7 bases from V and 3 bases from J, leaving 16 bases between. The CDR3 loop spans 15 amino acids. The V gene's germline CDR1 is SNHLY and CDR2 FYNNEI. Written as DNA, the CDR3 is TGTGCCAGCACCCTCGGTCATAGCGGCTACAATGAGCAGTTCTTC. Protein: CASTLGHSGYNEQFF.

This clone occurred once. The rearrangement uses TRBV5-4 and TRBJ2-1; D may be TRBD2 (6 bases). The CDR3 totals 16 residues. Per germline, CDR1 SGHNT and CDR2 YYREEE (reference sequence). The V and J ends lost 0 bases and 2 bases respectively, with 12 bases between them. DNA of the CDR3: TGTGCCAGCAGCTTGGGGGACTTGCCTGCCTACAATGAGCAGTTCTTC. This encodes CASSLGDLPAYNEQFF.